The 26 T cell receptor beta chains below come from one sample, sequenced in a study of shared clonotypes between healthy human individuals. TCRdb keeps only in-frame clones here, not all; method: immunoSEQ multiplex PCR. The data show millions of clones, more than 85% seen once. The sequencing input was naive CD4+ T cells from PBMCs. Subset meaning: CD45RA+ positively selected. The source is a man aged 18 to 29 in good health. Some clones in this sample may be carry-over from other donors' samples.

For the CDR3, the DNA is TGCGCCAGCAGCCGGGGGTCCAGCGGGGGTCTAGAGACCCAGTACTTC. The encoded protein is CASSRGSSGGLETQYF. V usage is TRBV5-1 and J usage is TRBJ2-5; 8 positions agree with TRBD2. Germline lookup yields CDR1 SGHRS and CDR2 YFSETQ. The CDR3 sequence is 16 residues long. V lost 4 bases and J lost 4; bases outside the gene matches: 12.

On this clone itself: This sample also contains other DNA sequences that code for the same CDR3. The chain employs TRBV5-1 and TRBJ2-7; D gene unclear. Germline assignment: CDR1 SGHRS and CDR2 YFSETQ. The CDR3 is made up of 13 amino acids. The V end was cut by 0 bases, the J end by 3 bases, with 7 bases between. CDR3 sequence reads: CASSLEGGYEQYF. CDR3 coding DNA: TGCGCCAGCAGCTTGGAGGGCGGCTACGAGCAGTACTTC.

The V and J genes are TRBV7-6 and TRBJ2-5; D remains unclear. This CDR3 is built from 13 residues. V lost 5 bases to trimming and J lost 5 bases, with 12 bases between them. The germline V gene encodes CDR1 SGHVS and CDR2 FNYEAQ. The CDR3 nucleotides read TGTGCCAGCAGCCGTGGGGTGGGGGAGACCCAGTACTTC. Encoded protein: CASSRGVGETQYF.

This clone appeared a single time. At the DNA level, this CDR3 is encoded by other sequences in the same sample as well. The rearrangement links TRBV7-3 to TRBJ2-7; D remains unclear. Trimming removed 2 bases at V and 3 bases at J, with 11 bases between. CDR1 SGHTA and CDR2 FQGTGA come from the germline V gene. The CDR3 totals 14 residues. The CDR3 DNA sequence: TGTGCCAGCAGCTTACTAGGGCCCAGCTACGAGCAGTACTTC. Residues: CASSLLGPSYEQYF.

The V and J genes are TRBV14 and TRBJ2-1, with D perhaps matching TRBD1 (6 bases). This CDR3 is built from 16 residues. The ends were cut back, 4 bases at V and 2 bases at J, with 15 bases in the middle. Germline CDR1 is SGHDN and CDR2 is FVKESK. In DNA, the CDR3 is TGTGCCAGCAGCCCCCTATCAGGGGATCCCTACAATGAGCAGTTCTTC. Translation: CASSPLSGDPYNEQFF.

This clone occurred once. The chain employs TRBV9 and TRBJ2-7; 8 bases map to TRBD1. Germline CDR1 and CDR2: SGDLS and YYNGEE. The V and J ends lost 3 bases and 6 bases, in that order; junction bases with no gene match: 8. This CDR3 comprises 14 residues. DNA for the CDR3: TGTGCCAGCAGCGCCCAGGGGGCCCCCAGCGAGCAGTACTTC. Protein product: CASSAQGAPSEQYF.

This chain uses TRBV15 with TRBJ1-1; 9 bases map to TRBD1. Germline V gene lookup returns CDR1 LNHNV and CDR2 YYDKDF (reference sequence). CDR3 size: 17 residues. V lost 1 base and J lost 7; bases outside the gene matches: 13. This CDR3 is CATSRGTGVGENGEAFF. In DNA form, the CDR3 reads TGTGCCACCAGCAGAGGGACAGGGGTTGGGGAGAACGGTGAAGCTTTCTTT.

The CDR3 loop reads CAISQSGDSPLHF. CDR3 nucleotides: TGTGCCATCAGCCAGTCAGGGGATTCACCCCTCCACTTT. The chain employs TRBV10-3 and TRBJ1-6, with D perhaps TRBD1 (6 bases). V was clipped by 6 bases and J by 8 bases, with 11 bases between them. Germline CDR1 reads ENHRY; CDR2 reads SYGVKD. This CDR3 has 13 residues.

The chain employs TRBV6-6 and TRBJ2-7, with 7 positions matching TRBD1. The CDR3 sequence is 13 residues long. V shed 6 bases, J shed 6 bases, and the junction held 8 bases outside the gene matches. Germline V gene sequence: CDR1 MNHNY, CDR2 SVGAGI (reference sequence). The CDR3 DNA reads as TGTGCCAGCAGGGGACAGCCTCGGGTCGAGCAGTACTTC. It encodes CASRGQPRVEQYF.

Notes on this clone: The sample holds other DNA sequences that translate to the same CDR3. This CDR3 reads CASSLTSGVYNEQFF. The CDR3 DNA follows: TGTGCCAGCAGCTTGACCAGCGGGGTCTACAATGAGCAGTTCTTC. The J gene is TRBJ2-1, the V gene TRBV5-4, with TRBD2 identical over 7 bases. With V trimmed by 1 base and J by 3 bases, 4 bases remained unmatched. The germline V gene encodes CDR1 SGHNT and CDR2 YYREEE (reference sequence). This CDR3 comprises 15 residues.

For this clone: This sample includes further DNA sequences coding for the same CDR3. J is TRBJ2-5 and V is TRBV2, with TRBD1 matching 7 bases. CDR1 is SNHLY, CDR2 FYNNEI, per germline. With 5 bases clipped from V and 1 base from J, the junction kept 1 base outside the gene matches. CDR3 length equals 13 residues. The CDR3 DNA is TGTGCCAGCAGTAGGGACAGCCAAGAGACCCAGTACTTC. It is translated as CASSRDSQETQYF.

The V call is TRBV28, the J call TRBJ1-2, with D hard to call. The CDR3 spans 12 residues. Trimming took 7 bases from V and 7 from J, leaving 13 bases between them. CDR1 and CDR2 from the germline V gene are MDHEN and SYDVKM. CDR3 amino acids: CASTLRTSGYTF. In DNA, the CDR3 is TGTGCCAGCACCCTAAGGACGTCTGGCTACACCTTC.

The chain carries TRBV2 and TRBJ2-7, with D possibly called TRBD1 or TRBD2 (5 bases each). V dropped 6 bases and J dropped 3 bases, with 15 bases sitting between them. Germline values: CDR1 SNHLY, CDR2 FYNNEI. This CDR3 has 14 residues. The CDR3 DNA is TGTGCCAGCAGCGGGTCGGGACGAGGCTACGAGCAGTACTTC. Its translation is CASSGSGRGYEQYF.

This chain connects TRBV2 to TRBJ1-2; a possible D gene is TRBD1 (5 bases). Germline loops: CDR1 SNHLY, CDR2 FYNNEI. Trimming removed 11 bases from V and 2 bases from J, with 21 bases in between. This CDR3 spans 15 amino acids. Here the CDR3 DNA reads TGTGCCTCCTCAGGGAGACCCACTTCGAACTATGGCTACACCTTC. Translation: CASSGRPTSNYGYTF.

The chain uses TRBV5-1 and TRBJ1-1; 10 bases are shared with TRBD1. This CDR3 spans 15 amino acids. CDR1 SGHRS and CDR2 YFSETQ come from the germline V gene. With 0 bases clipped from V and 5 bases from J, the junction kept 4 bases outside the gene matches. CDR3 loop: CASSLGDRGPTEAFF. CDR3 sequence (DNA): TGCGCCAGCAGCTTGGGCGACAGGGGGCCTACTGAAGCTTTCTTT.

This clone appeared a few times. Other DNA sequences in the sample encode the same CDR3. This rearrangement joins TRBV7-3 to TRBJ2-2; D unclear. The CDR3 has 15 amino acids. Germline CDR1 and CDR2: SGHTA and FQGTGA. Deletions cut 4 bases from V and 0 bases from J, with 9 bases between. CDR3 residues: CASSSTGTNTGELFF. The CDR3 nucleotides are TGTGCCAGCAGCTCGACGGGTACGAACACCGGGGAGCTGTTTTTT. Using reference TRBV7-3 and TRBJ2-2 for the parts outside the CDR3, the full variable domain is GAGVSQTPSNKVTEKGKYVELRCDPISGHTALYWYRQSLGQGPEFLIYFQGTGAADDSGLPNDRFFAVRPEGSVSTLKIQRTERGDSAVYLCASSSTGTNTGELFFGEGSRLTVL.

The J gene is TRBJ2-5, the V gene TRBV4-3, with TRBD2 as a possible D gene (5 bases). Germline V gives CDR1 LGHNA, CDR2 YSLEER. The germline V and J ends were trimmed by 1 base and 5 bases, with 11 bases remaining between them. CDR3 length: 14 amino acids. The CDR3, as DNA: TGCGCCAGCAGCCAAGTAGGCGGCGGGGAGACCCAGTACTTC. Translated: CASSQVGGGETQYF.

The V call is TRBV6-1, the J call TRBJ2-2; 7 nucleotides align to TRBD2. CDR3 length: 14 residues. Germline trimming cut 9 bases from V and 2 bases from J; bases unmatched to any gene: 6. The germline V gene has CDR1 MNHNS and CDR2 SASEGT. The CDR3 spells CASTRGVNTGELFF. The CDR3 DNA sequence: TGTGCCAGTACCCGGGGGGTTAACACCGGGGAGCTGTTTTTT.

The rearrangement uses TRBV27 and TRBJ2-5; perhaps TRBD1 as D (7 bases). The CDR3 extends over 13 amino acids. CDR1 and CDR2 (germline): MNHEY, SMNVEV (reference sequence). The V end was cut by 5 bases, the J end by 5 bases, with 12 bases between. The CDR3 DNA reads TGTGCCAGCAGTGCGACAGGGAGGGAGACCCAGTACTTC. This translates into CASSATGRETQYF.

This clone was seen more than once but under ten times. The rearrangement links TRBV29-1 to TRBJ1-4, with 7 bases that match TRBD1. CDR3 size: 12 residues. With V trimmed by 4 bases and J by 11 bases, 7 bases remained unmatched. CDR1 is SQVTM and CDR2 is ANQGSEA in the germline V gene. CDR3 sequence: CSVGGLQGKLFF. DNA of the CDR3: TGCAGCGTTGGTGGATTACAGGGGAAACTGTTTTTT.

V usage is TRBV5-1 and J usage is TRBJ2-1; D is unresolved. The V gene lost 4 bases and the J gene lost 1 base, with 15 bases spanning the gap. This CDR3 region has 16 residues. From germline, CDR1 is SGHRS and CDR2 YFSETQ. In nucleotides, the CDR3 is TGCGCCAGCAGCGCAAGGACGTACAAATCCTACAATGAGCAGTTCTTC. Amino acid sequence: CASSARTYKSYNEQFF.

CDR3 coding DNA: TGTGCCAGCAGCGCAACAGGGGATAATGCGGAGACCCAGTACTTC. Translation gives CASSATGDNAETQYF. This sequence joins TRBV9 and TRBJ2-5; 7 nucleotides line up with TRBD1. The germline V gene has CDR1 SGDLS and CDR2 YYNGEE. This CDR3 comprises 15 residues. Trimming cost V 3 bases and J 5 bases; bases outside gene matches: 10.

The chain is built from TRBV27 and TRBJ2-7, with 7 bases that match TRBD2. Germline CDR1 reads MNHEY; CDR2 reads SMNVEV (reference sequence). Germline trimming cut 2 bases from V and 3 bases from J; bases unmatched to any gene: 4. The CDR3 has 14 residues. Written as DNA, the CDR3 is TGTGCCAGCAGTTTAAAGCGGGGCCTCTACGAGCAGTACTTC. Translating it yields CASSLKRGLYEQYF.

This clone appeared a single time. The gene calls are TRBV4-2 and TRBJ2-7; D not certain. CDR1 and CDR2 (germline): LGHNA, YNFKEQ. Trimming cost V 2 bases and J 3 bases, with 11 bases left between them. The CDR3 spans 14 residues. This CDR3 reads CASSQIGKNYEQYF. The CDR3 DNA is TGTGCCAGCAGCCAAATTGGCAAGAACTACGAGCAGTACTTC.

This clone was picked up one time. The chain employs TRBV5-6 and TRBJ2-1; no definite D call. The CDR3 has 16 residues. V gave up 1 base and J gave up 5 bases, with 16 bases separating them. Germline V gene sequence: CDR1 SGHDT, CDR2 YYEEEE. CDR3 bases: TGTGCCAGCAGCTTGCTTGGCGGAGTCGGCGACAATGAGCAGTTCTTC. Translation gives CASSLLGGVGDNEQFF.

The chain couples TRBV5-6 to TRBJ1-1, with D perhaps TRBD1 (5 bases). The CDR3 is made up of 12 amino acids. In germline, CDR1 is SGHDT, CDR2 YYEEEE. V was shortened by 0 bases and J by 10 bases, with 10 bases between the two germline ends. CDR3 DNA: TGTGCCAGCAGCTTGGGAGTTGGGGCAGCTTTCTTT. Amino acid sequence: CASSLGVGAAFF.